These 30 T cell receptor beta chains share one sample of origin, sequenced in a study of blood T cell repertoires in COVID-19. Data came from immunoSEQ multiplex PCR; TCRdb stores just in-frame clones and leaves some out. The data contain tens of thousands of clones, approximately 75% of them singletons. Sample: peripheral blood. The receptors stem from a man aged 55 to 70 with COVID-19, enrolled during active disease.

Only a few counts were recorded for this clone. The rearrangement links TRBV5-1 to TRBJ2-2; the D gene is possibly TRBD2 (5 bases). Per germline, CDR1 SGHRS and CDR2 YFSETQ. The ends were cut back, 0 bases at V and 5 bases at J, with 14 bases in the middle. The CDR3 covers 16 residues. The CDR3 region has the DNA TGCGCCAGCAGCTTGGTTCCGACACTAGGGACCGGGGAGCTGTTTTTT. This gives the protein CASSLVPTLGTGELFF.

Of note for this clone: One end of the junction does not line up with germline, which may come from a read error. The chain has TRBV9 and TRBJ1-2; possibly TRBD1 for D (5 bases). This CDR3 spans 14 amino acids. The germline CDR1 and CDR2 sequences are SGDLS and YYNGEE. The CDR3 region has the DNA TGTGCCAGCAGCGTATTGGACGGGGACTATGGCCACACCTTC. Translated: CASSVLDGDYGHTF. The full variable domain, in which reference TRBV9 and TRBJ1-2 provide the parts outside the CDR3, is DSGVTQTPKHLITATGQRVTLRCSPRSGDLSVYWYQQSLDQGLQFLIQYYNGEERAKGNILERFSAQQFPDLHSELNLSSLELGDSALYFCASSVLDGDYGHTFGSGTRLTVV.

The CDR3 loop reads CASSFRAREGETQYF. The CDR3 bases are TGTGCCAGCAGCTTTAGGGCTCGGGAGGGGGAGACCCAGTACTTC. V and J are TRBV7-9 and TRBJ2-5; 8 bases are a match to TRBD2. Losses at the gene ends were 3 bases for V and 5 bases for J; bases not matched to a gene: 8. This CDR3 is built from 15 residues. CDR1 SEHNR and CDR2 FQNEAQ come from the germline V gene (reference sequence).

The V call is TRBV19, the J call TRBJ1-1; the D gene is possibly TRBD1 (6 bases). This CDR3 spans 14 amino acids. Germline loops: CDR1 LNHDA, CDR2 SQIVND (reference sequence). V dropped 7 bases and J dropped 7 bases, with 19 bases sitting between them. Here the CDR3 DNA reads TGTGCCAGTAACCCTAACCAGGGGACGGGTGAAGCTTTCTTT. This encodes CASNPNQGTGEAFF. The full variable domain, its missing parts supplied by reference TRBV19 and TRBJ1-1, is DGGITQSPKYLFRKEGQNVTLSCEQNLNHDAMYWYRQDPGQGLRLIYYSQIVNDFQKGDIAEGYSVSREKKESFPLTVTSAQKNPTAFYLCASNPNQGTGEAFFGQGTRLTVV.

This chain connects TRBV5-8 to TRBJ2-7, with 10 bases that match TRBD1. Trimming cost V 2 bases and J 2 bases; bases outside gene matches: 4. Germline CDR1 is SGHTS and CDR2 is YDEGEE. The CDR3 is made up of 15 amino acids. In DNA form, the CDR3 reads TGTGCCAGCAGCTTAGTGGGACAGGGGACCTACGAGCAGTACTTC. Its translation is CASSLVGQGTYEQYF.

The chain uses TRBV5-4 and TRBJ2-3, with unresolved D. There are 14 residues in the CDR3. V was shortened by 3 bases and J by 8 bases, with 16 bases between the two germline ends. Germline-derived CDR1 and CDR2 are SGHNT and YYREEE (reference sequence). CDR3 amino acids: CASSSPASGRTQYF. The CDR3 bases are TGTGCCAGCAGCTCGCCGGCAAGTGGGCGTACGCAGTATTTT.

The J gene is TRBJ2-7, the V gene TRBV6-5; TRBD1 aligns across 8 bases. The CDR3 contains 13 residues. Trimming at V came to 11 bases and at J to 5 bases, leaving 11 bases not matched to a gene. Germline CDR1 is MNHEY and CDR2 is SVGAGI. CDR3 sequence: CAVRGTGTHEQYF. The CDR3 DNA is TGTGCCGTACGCGGGACAGGTACCCACGAGCAGTACTTC.

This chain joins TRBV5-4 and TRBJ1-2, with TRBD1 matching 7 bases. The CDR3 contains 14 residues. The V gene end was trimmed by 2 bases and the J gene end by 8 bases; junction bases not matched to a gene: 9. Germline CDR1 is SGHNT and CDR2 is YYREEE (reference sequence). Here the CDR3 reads CASSLGGGGPGYTF. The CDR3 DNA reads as TGTGCCAGCAGCTTAGGAGGGGGCGGTCCCGGCTACACCTTC.

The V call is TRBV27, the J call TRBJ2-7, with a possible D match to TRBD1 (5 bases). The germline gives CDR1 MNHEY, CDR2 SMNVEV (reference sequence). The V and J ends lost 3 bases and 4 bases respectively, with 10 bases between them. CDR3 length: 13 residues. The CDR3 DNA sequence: TGTGCCAGCAGTTTTCAGGGTTCGTACGAGCAGTACTTC. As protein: CASSFQGSYEQYF.

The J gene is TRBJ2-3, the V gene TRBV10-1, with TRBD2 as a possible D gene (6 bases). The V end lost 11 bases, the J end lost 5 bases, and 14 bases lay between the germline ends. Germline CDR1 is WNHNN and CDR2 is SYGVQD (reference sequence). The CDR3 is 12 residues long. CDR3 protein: CAGGKGRDTQYF. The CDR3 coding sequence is TGCGCCGGGGGGAAGGGTCGAGATACGCAGTATTTT.

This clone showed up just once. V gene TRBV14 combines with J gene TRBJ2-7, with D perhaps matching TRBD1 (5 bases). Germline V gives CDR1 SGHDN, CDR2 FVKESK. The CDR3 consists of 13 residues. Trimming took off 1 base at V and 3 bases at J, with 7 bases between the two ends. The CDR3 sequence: CASSQGQNYEQYF. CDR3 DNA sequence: TGTGCCAGCAGCCAAGGACAGAACTACGAGCAGTACTTC. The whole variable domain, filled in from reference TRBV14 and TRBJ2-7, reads EAGVTQFPSHSVIEKGQTVTLRCDPISGHDNLYWYRRVMGKEIKFLLHFVKESKQDESGMPNNRFLAERTGGTYSTLKVQPAELEDSGVYFCASSQGQNYEQYFGPGTRLTVT.

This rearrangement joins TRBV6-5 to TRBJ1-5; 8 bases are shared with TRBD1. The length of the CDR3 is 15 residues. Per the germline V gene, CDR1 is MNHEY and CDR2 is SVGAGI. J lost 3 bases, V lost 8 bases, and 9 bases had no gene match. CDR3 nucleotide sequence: TGTGCCAGCCGATACGAGGACAGGGCCAATCAGCCCCAGCATTTT. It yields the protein CASRYEDRANQPQHF.

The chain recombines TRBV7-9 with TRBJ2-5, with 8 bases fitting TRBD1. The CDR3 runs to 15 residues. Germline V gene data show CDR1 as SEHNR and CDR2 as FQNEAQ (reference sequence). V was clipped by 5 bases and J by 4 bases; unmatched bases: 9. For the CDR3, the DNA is TGTGCCAGCAGCCAAAGCGCCGGGACAGGAGAGACCCAGTACTTC. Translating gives CASSQSAGTGETQYF.

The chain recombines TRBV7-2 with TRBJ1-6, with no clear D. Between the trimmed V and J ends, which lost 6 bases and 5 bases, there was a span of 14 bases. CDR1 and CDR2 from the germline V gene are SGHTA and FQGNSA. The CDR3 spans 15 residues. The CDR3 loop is CASRRRMIDNSPLHF. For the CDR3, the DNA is TGTGCCAGCAGAAGGAGGATGATTGATAATTCACCCCTCCACTTT.

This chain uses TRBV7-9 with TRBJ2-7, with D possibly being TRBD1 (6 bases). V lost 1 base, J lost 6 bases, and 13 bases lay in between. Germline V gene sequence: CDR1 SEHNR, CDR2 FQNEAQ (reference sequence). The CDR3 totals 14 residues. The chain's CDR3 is CASSLGTGLSEQYF. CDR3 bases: TGTGCCAGCAGCTTAGGTACAGGGTTAAGCGAGCAGTACTTC.

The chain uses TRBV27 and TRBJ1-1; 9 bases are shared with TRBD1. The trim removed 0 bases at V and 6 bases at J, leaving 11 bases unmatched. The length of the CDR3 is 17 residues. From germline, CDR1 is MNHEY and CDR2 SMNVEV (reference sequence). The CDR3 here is CASSLSNLGTGLSEAFF. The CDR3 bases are TGTGCCAGCAGTTTATCCAACCTTGGGACAGGGCTCTCTGAAGCTTTCTTT.

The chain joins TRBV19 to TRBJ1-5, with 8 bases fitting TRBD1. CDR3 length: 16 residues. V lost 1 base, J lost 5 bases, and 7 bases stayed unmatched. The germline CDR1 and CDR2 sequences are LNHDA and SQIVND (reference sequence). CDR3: CASSIGWDRKYQPQHF. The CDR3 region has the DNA TGTGCCAGTAGTATAGGGTGGGACAGGAAATATCAGCCCCAGCATTTT.

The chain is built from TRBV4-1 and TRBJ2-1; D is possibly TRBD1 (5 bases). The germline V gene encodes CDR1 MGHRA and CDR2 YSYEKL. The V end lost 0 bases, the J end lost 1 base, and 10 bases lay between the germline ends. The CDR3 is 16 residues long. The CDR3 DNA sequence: TGCGCCAGCAGCCAAGAAAGGACACTATCCTACAATGAGCAGTTCTTC. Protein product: CASSQERTLSYNEQFF.

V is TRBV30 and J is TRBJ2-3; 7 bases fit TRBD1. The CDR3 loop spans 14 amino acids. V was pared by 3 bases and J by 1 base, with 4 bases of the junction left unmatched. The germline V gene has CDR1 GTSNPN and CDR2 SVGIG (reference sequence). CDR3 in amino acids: CAWSYRGGTDTQYF. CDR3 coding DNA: TGTGCCTGGAGCTACAGGGGAGGCACAGATACGCAGTATTTT.

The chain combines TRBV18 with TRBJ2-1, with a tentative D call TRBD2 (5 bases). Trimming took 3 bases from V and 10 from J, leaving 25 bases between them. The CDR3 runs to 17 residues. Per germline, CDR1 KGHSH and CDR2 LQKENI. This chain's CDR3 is CASSPTVSRESSPEQFF. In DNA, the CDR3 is TGTGCCAGCTCACCCACGGTCAGTAGGGAGAGTTCGCCCGAGCAGTTCTTC.

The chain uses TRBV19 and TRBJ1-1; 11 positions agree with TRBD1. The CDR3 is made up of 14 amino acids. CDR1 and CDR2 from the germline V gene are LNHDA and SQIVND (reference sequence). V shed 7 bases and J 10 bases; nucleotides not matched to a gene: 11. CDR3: CASILPGTGGPAFF. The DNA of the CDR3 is TGTGCCAGTATCTTGCCGGGGACAGGGGGTCCAGCTTTCTTT.

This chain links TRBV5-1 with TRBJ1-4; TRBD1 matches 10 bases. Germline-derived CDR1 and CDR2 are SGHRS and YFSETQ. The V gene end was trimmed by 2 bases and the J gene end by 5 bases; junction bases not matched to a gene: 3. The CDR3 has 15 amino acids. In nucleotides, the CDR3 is TGCGCCAGCAGCTTAGGGGGACAGGGGAATGAAAAACTGTTTTTT. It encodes CASSLGGQGNEKLFF.

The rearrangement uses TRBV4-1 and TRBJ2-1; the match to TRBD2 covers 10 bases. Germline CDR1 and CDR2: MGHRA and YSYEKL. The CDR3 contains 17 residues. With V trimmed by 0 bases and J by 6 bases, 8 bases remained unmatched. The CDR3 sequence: CASSQDSLTSGTNEQFF. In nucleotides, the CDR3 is TGCGCCAGCAGCCAAGACAGTCTTACTAGCGGGACCAATGAGCAGTTCTTC.

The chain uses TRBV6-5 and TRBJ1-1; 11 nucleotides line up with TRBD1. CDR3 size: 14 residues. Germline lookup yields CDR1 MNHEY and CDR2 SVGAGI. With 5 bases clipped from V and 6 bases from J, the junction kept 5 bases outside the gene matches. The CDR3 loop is CASSKDRGLSEAFF. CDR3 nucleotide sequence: TGTGCCAGCAGTAAGGACAGGGGGCTATCTGAAGCTTTCTTT.

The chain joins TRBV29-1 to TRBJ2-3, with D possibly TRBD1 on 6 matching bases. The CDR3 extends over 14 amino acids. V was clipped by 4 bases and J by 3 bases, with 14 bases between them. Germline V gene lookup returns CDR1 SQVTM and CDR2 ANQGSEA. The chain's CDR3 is CSVVGGRGTDTQYF. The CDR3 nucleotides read TGCAGCGTTGTGGGCGGCAGGGGAACAGATACGCAGTATTTT.

The CDR3 here is CASSLETSGVSSYNEQFF. CDR3 in DNA: TGTGCCAGCTCACTAGAGACTAGCGGGGTTAGCTCCTACAATGAGCAGTTCTTC. The chain recombines TRBV18 with TRBJ2-1; the match to TRBD2 covers 11 bases. Per the germline V gene, CDR1 is KGHSH and CDR2 is LQKENI. CDR3 length: 18 residues. Trimming removed 4 bases from V and 0 bases from J; junction bases left unmatched: 8.

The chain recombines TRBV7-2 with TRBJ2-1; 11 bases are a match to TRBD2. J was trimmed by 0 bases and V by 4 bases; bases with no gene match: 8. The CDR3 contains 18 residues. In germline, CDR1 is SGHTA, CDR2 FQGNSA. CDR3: CASSSGLAGPSSYNEQFF. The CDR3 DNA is TGTGCCAGCAGCTCAGGACTAGCGGGTCCTAGCTCCTACAATGAGCAGTTCTTC.

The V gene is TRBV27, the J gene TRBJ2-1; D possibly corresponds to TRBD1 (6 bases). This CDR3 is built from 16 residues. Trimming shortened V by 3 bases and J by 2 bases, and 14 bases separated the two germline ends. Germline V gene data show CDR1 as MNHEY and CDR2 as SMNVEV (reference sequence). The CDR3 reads CASSFYDRKPYNEQFF. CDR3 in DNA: TGTGCCAGCAGTTTCTACGACAGGAAACCCTACAATGAGCAGTTCTTC.

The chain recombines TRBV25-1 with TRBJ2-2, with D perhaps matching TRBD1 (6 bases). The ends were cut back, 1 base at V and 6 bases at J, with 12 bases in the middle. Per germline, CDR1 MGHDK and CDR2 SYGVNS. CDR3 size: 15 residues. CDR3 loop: CASSESRKGAGELFF. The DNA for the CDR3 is TGTGCCAGCAGTGAATCGAGGAAGGGGGCCGGGGAGCTGTTTTTT.

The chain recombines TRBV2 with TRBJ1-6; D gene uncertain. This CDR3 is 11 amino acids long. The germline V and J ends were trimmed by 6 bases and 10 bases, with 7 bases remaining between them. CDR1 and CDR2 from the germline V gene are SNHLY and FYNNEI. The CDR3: CASSSVSPLHF. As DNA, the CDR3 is TGTGCCAGCAGCTCCGTCTCACCCCTCCACTTT.